This T cell receptor beta chain was identified during a study of T-cell memory formation after mild COVID-19. Findings and caveats of the study: Nothing showed for sure that second-wave clones peaking on day 37 were SARS-CoV-2 specific. Of the contracting clones, CD4+ ones lay mainly in CM and EM, and CD8+ ones in EMRA.

A word on this clonotype: Its matching antigen is unknown.

TCRdb re-called the 5' RACE reads through MiXCR, storing one row per CDR3 protein. Of fewer than 300,000 distinct CDR3 sequences listed, 18% were seen once; the top ten hold roughly 24%. CDR1 is SGHRS, CDR2 YFSETQ, per germline. The CDR3 is 15 amino acids. Losses at the gene ends were 3 bases for V and 7 bases for J; bases not matched to a gene: 6. This chain uses TRBV5-1 with TRBJ2-3; TRBD2 agrees at 12 bases. Specimen: PBMCs or a T cell subset sorted from them (not recorded which). The TCR originated in a man between 18 and 35 years old who had mild COVID-19 (a few samples of this study predate the infection). Cell type and time point are not known. The CDR3 region has the DNA TGCGCCAGCAGCTCCCCTAGCGGGGGGGCGTATACGCAGTATTTT. Its protein is CASSSPSGGAYTQYF.